Below are 20 T cell receptor beta chains sequenced from a single sample in a study of shared clonotypes between healthy human individuals. The assay was immunoSEQ multiplex PCR, and TCRdb's table has in-frame clones only and misses some. The sample holds hundreds of thousands of clones, around four fifths seen once. Specimen: memory CD4+ T cells sorted from blood. As for subset: CD45RA-negative fraction. All receptors derive from a woman aged 30 to 39 in good health.

This clone was seen a handful of times. The chain recombines TRBV19 with TRBJ2-3; the D is unclear. CDR3 length: 12 amino acids. CDR1 is LNHDA, CDR2 SQIVND, per germline (reference sequence). V was pared by 1 base and J by 6 bases, with 5 bases between. The CDR3 is CASSIADDTQYF. The CDR3 DNA is TGTGCCAGTAGTATAGCTGATGATACGCAGTATTTT.

The chain employs TRBV11-3 and TRBJ2-1; 10 bases line up with TRBD2. The CDR3 has 15 amino acids. The trim removed 5 bases at V and 2 bases at J, leaving 3 bases unmatched. In germline, CDR1 is SGHNT, CDR2 YENEEA. This CDR3 is CASSGSGRAYNEQFF. The CDR3 DNA is TGTGCCAGCAGCGGAAGCGGGAGGGCCTACAATGAGCAGTTCTTC. Using reference TRBV11-3 and TRBJ2-1 for the parts outside the CDR3, the full variable domain is EAGVVQSPRYKIIEKKQPVAFWCNPISGHNTLYWYLQNLGQGPELLIRYENEEAVDDSQLPKDRFSAERLKGVDSTLKIQPAELGDSAVYLCASSGSGRAYNEQFFGPGTRLTVL.

The chain joins TRBV19 to TRBJ2-7; D remains unclear. The CDR3 spans 13 residues. V shed 5 bases and J shed 2 bases, with 10 bases lying between them. Germline lookup yields CDR1 LNHDA and CDR2 SQIVND (reference sequence). CDR3 region: CASSPGPPYEQYF. In nucleotides, the CDR3 is TGTGCCAGTAGTCCGGGTCCCCCCTACGAGCAGTACTTC.

The chain has TRBV28 and TRBJ1-5; D not certain. CDR3 length: 15 amino acids. Germline-derived CDR1 and CDR2 are MDHEN and SYDVKM. The ends were cut back, 3 bases at V and 3 bases at J, with 12 bases in the middle. The DNA of the CDR3 is TGTGCCAGCAGTTTCCGCCCCCGACTCAATCAGCCCCAGCATTTT. This codes for CASSFRPRLNQPQHF.

This chain uses TRBV11-2 with TRBJ2-5; the match to TRBD2 covers 8 bases. The CDR3 consists of 16 residues. V lost 3 bases and J lost 3; bases outside the gene matches: 9. CDR1 SGHAT and CDR2 FQNNGV come from the germline V gene. The CDR3 DNA reads TGTGCCAGCAGCTTCAACCCCGGGACTAGGGAAGAGACCCAGTACTTC. Protein: CASSFNPGTREETQYF.

The chain employs TRBV28 and TRBJ1-1, with D uncertain. Trimming took 6 bases from V and 5 from J, leaving 10 bases between them. Germline V CDR1 and CDR2: MDHEN, SYDVKM. The CDR3 extends over 12 amino acids. The CDR3 DNA is TGTGCCAGCAGCCCCCTTGGAACTGAAGCTTTCTTT. This encodes CASSPLGTEAFF.

The chain combines TRBV5-6 with TRBJ2-7; no clear D. Per the germline V gene, CDR1 is SGHDT and CDR2 is YYEEEE. V lost 4 bases and J 5 bases, leaving 10 bases between the germline ends. This CDR3 is 12 amino acids long. CDR3 nucleotide sequence: TGTGCCAGCAGCCACGTGGGGAACGAGCAGTACTTC. It specifies CASSHVGNEQYF.

This chain links TRBV6-6 with TRBJ2-1; 14 bases are a match to TRBD2. The V gene's germline CDR1 is MNHNY and CDR2 SVGAGI (reference sequence). The J segment lost 6 bases and the V segment lost 4 bases, leaving 2 bases of the junction unmatched. This CDR3 is built from 15 residues. The CDR3 region is CASSLGTSGGNEQFF. CDR3 bases: TGTGCCAGCAGTTTAGGGACTAGCGGGGGCAATGAGCAGTTCTTC.

The chain couples TRBV10-1 to TRBJ2-3; the D is unclear. Between the trimmed V and J ends, which lost 2 bases and 5 bases, there was a span of 11 bases. The germline CDR1 and CDR2 sequences are WNHNN and SYGVQD (reference sequence). This CDR3 is built from 14 residues. The CDR3 protein is CASSEPPLEDTQYF. CDR3 sequence (DNA): TGCGCCAGCAGTGAGCCCCCCTTGGAAGATACGCAGTATTTT.

This clone appeared once. The rearrangement uses TRBV29-1 and TRBJ2-7, with a weak D call TRBD2 (6 bases). There are 13 residues in the CDR3. V was pared by 5 bases and J by 5 bases, with 16 bases between. Germline V gene lookup returns CDR1 SQVTM and CDR2 ANQGSEA. Here the CDR3 reads CSVYVGTWNEQYF. In DNA, the CDR3 is TGCAGCGTTTATGTGGGGACTTGGAACGAGCAGTACTTC.

The gene calls are TRBV6-5 and TRBJ2-7; 8 nucleotides agree with TRBD2. The junction had 10 bases not matched to a gene; V was cut back by 6 bases and J by 3 bases. Germline loops: CDR1 MNHEY, CDR2 SVGAGI. The CDR3 contains 15 residues. The CDR3 sequence is CASSLGGGGRYEQYF. The CDR3 bases are TGTGCCAGCAGCCTCGGGGGGGGTGGCCGCTACGAGCAGTACTTC.

The sample holds one count of this clone. The DNA of the CDR3 is TGTGCCACCAGCAGGGATCTTAGGACAGGGCGGACTGAAGCTTTCTTT. Encoded protein: CATSRDLRTGRTEAFF. The J gene is TRBJ1-1, the V gene TRBV15; 8 bases align to TRBD1. This CDR3 is built from 16 residues. In germline, CDR1 is LNHNV, CDR2 YYDKDF (reference sequence). V gave up 3 bases and J gave up 5 bases; unmatched junction bases: 11.

The chain couples TRBV4-1 to TRBJ2-6, with TRBD2 as a possible D gene (5 bases). Trimming cost V 0 bases and J 3 bases, with 12 bases left between them. CDR3 length: 17 amino acids. Per germline, CDR1 MGHRA and CDR2 YSYEKL. The CDR3 nucleotides read TGCGCCAGCAGCCAAGAACGAGCGGTGAGTGGGGCCAACGTCCTGACTTTC. It encodes CASSQERAVSGANVLTF.

The CDR3 spells CSAKARETQYF. CDR3 DNA sequence: TGCAGTGCTAAAGCCCGGGAGACCCAGTACTTC. The chain carries TRBV20-1 and TRBJ2-5, with D unresolved. The CDR3 runs 11 residues. The germline V gene encodes CDR1 DFQATT and CDR2 SNEGSKA (reference sequence). The V gene lost 4 bases and the J gene lost 5 bases, with 8 bases spanning the gap.

The chain carries TRBV28 and TRBJ1-2; unclear D gene. CDR1 and CDR2 from the germline V gene are MDHEN and SYDVKM. Trimming cost V 3 bases and J 6 bases, with 8 bases left between them. This CDR3 has 12 amino acids. CDR3 sequence: CASSLAVDGYTF. The CDR3 DNA follows: TGTGCCAGCAGTTTGGCTGTAGATGGCTACACCTTC.

In its sample, this clone was seen a few times. The rearrangement links TRBV10-2 to TRBJ1-2, with D possibly TRBD1 on 5 matching bases. V gave up 3 bases and J gave up 8 bases, with 13 bases separating them. The CDR3 loop spans 13 amino acids. From germline, CDR1 is WSHSY and CDR2 SAAADI. CDR3 region: CASSDRAVGGYTF. DNA for the CDR3: TGCGCCAGCAGTGACAGGGCTGTAGGGGGCTACACCTTC.

V is TRBV4-1 and J is TRBJ2-2; D perhaps matches TRBD2 (5 bases). This CDR3 contains 17 residues. V was cut by 0 bases and J by 6 bases, with 17 bases left in between. Germline lookup yields CDR1 MGHRA and CDR2 YSYEKL. The CDR3 reads CASSQDLSIAGAGELFF. The CDR3 nucleotides read TGCGCCAGCAGCCAAGATCTTAGTATAGCCGGGGCCGGGGAGCTGTTTTTT.

The V and J genes are TRBV10-2 and TRBJ1-3; perhaps TRBD1 as D (5 bases). V lost 6 bases, J lost 0 bases, and 9 bases lay in between. There are 14 residues in the CDR3. Looked up from germline, CDR1 is WSHSY and CDR2 is SAAADI. CDR3 residues: CASRSQGSGNTIYF. The CDR3 DNA reads as TGCGCCAGCAGGTCGCAGGGCTCTGGAAACACCATATATTTT.

V is TRBV19 and J is TRBJ1-5, with TRBD1 matching over 7 bases. There are 15 residues in the CDR3. The V and J ends lost 5 bases and 6 bases, in that order; junction bases with no gene match: 10. The germline CDR1 and CDR2 sequences are LNHDA and SQIVND (reference sequence). For the CDR3, the DNA is TGTGCCAGTAGTCCAGGGGGGGGGCGACGTCAGCCCCAGCATTTT. This translates into CASSPGGGRRQPQHF.

This clone came up a few times. This chain connects TRBV19 to TRBJ1-2, with 8 bases aligning to TRBD1. Trimming removed 5 bases from V and 4 bases from J; junction bases left unmatched: 3. Per the germline V gene, CDR1 is LNHDA and CDR2 is SQIVND (reference sequence). This CDR3 has 13 amino acids. The CDR3 DNA reads as TGTGCCAGTAGTTGGACAGGGCGCTATGGCTACACCTTC. As protein: CASSWTGRYGYTF.